This TCR beta chain was retrieved from a study of blood T cell repertoires in COVID-19. In the original workflow: Using reference gene primer amplification, nucleated cell counts were estimated. The method was immunoSEQ multiplex PCR; TCRdb's version includes in-frame clones alone and lacks a portion of them. The V and J calls and clone size were taken over from that table, and D and trimming were inferred from the DNA. In the table there are a few hundred thousand clones, over 80% of which are singletons. The germline V gene has CDR1 SGHNT and CDR2 YYREEE (reference sequence). Trimming left V 0 bases short and J 4 bases short, with 7 bases between. The CDR3 has 13 amino acids. While infection was still active, Seattle patients were enrolled and then followed longitudinally. In this sample, this clone turned up once.

Specimen: peripheral blood. The V and J genes are TRBV5-4 and TRBJ1-2, with unresolved D. This receptor was identified in a woman in her fifties or sixties with COVID-19, enrolled during active disease. The CDR3 DNA sequence: TGTGCCAGCAGCTTGGACGAGTTCTATGGCTACACCTTC. This codes for CASSLDEFYGYTF.